Described below is a single TCR beta chain sequence and its context. The sample comes from a study of blood T cell repertoires in COVID-19. Study at large: Sites in the United States, Italy and Spain provided acute and convalescent COVID-19 samples. PBMCs, B-cell-depleted T cells, or T cells were the source of the cDNA or gDNA that made up the material.

CDR1 is SGHNT and CDR2 is YENEEA in the germline V gene. The CDR3 is 15 residues long. V was pared by 4 bases and J by 10 bases, with 20 bases between. Authors' analysis steps: Amplification of reference gene primers provided the estimated nucleated cell counts. Libraries were prepared by immunoSEQ multiplex PCR; TCRdb keeps only in-frame clonotypes and omits some of them. That table supplies the V and J calls and clone size; D and trimming were determined from the DNA. Among about 60,000 clones listed, almost 90% were seen once. Sequenced input: peripheral blood. The chain has TRBV11-3 and TRBJ2-1; weak D call: TRBD1 (6 bases). This clonotype originated in a man aged 60-69 years with acute or convalescent COVID-19. The CDR3, as DNA: TGTGCCAGCAGCTCTTTCTCAGGACAGCTCGGGGAGCAGTTCTTC. It yields the protein CASSSFSGQLGEQFF.